What follows are 31 T cell receptor beta chains derived from one specimen sequenced in a study of vaccination and CD4 T cells after COVID-19. An Oncomine TCR Beta short-read assay was used to sequence the DNA from cultured CD4+ T cells. TCRdb redid the calling of the PCR reads with MiXCR, one entry per CDR3 protein. The sample records fewer than 15,000 distinct CDR3 sequences, approximately 45% being singletons. Treatment: roughly 11-day PBMC culture with coronavirus spike peptide pools or control peptides (ViraFEST assay). Their antigens are not known. This specimen was CD4+ T cells from blood, cultured in vitro, taken after SARS-CoV-2 vaccination. The receptors come from a human donor who had recovered from COVID-19.

This clonotype was seen only a few times. This sequence joins TRBV21-1 and TRBJ1-3; the table's TRBD1 call for D was not verified on the DNA. TRBV21-1 is a documented pseudogene. There are 13 residues in the CDR3. CDR3 nucleotides: TGTGCCAGCAGGGACAGGGCTGGAAACACCATATATTTT. Encoded protein: CASRDRAGNTIYF.

This clonotype has only a few counts. The V call is TRBV7-8, the J call TRBJ1-1; D is ambiguous. The germline V gene has CDR1 SGHVS and CDR2 FQNEAQ. V shed 4 bases and J shed 1 base, with 10 bases lying between them. The CDR3 is 14 amino acids. The CDR3 protein is CASSWGTGNTEAFF. Here the CDR3 DNA reads TGTGCCAGCAGCTGGGGAACGGGGAACACTGAAGCTTTCTTT.

The chain carries TRBV10-3 and TRBJ2-1; D not resolved. The CDR3 is 12 residues long. Germline V gene sequence: CDR1 ENHRY, CDR2 SYGVKD. Trimming pared 0 bases from V and 6 bases from J, leaving 3 bases between. The CDR3 here is CAISESGNEQFF. The CDR3, as DNA: TGTGCCATCAGTGAGTCGGGCAATGAGCAGTTCTTC.

The V gene is TRBV5-1, the J gene TRBJ1-2; TRBD1 aligns across 8 bases. Losses at the gene ends were 4 bases for V and 6 bases for J; bases not matched to a gene: 5. CDR1 and CDR2 from the germline V gene are SGHRS and YFSETQ. The CDR3 spans 13 residues. CDR3 residues: CASSRQGWNGYTF. The CDR3 bases are TGCGCCAGCAGCCGACAGGGGTGGAATGGCTACACCTTC.

A few counts support this clonotype. The chain carries TRBV27 and TRBJ2-7; the D gene is possibly TRBD2 (6 bases). This CDR3 is 15 amino acids long. Looked up from germline, CDR1 is MNHEY and CDR2 is SMNVEV (reference sequence). V lost 4 bases, J lost 2 bases, and 15 bases lay in between. Here the CDR3 reads CASSSLGLRTYEQYF. CDR3 nucleotides: TGTGCCAGCAGTTCATTGGGACTGCGGACCTACGAGCAGTACTTC.

This clonotype was seen a handful of times. The chain has TRBV7-3 and TRBJ2-1, with 11 positions matching TRBD2. Germline assignment: CDR1 SGHTA and CDR2 FQGTGA. This CDR3 comprises 13 residues. Losses at the gene ends were 5 bases for V and 9 bases for J; bases not matched to a gene: 3. CDR3 amino acids: CASSEGLAGEQFF. CDR3 in DNA: TGTGCCAGCAGCGAAGGACTAGCGGGTGAGCAGTTCTTC. Filled out from reference TRBV7-3 and TRBJ2-1, the complete variable domain reads GAGVSQTPSNKVTEKGKYVELRCDPISGHTALYWYRQSLGQGPEFLIYFQGTGAADDSGLPNDRFFAVRPEGSVSTLKIQRTERGDSAVYLCASSEGLAGEQFFGPGTRLTVL.

This chain links TRBV27 with TRBJ2-7; TRBD2 aligns across 13 bases. The CDR3 sequence is 19 residues long. V gave up 6 bases and J gave up 0 bases; unmatched junction bases: 14. Per germline, CDR1 MNHEY and CDR2 SMNVEV (reference sequence). CDR3 DNA sequence: TGTGCCAGCAGCCCGAGACTAGCGGGAGGTAGGAAAGCCTCCTACGAGCAGTACTTC. Its translation: CASSPRLAGGRKASYEQYF.

This sequence joins TRBV6-1 and TRBJ2-7, with 11 bases that match TRBD1. In germline, CDR1 is MNHNS, CDR2 SASEGT. The length of the CDR3 is 14 residues. V lost 6 bases to trimming and J lost 4 bases; unmatched junction nucleotides: 5. As DNA, the CDR3 is TGTGCCAGCAGGCCGGGACAGGGGGATTACGAGCAGTACTTC. This codes for CASRPGQGDYEQYF.

This rearrangement joins TRBV28 to TRBJ1-5, with D unclear. The V and J ends lost 7 bases and 1 base respectively, with 17 bases between them. This CDR3 is built from 16 residues. Germline lookup yields CDR1 MDHEN and CDR2 SYDVKM. CDR3: CASTHYGFWSNQPQHF. The CDR3 DNA is TGTGCCAGCACCCACTACGGGTTTTGGAGCAATCAGCCCCAGCATTTT.

The V gene is TRBV7-3, the J gene TRBJ2-1, with a weak D call TRBD1 (6 bases). Germline loops: CDR1 SGHTA, CDR2 FQGTGA. This CDR3 spans 15 amino acids. The V and J ends lost 5 bases and 5 bases respectively, with 16 bases between them. The CDR3 sequence is CASSLYFRGDNEQFF. CDR3 coding DNA: TGTGCCAGCAGCCTATATTTCAGGGGAGACAATGAGCAGTTCTTC. The variable domain in full, completed from reference TRBV7-3 and TRBJ2-1, reads GAGVSQTPSNKVTEKGKYVELRCDPISGHTALYWYRQSLGQGPEFLIYFQGTGAADDSGLPNDRFFAVRPEGSVSTLKIQRTERGDSAVYLCASSLYFRGDNEQFFGPGTRLTVL.

The count of this clonotype is one. The chain employs TRBV28 and TRBJ2-7, with 7 bases lining up with TRBD2. Trimming removed 5 bases from V and 7 bases from J; junction bases left unmatched: 11. Germline-derived CDR1 and CDR2 are MDHEN and SYDVKM. The CDR3 length is 14 residues. In DNA form, the CDR3 reads TGTGCCAGCAGTCCGACTAGCCCCCTGGGGGAGCAGTACTTC. Its translation: CASSPTSPLGEQYF. The full variable domain, with the rest looked up from reference TRBV28 and TRBJ2-7, is DVKVTQSSRYLVKRTGEKVFLECVQDMDHENMFWYRQDPGLGLRLIYFSYDVKMKEKGDIPEGYSVSREKKERFSLILESASTNQTSMYLCASSPTSPLGEQYFGPGTRLTVT.

The gene calls are TRBV11-3 and TRBJ1-3; no clear D gene. Germline CDR1 and CDR2: SGHNT and YENEEA. This CDR3 contains 15 residues. Deletions cut 0 bases from V and 4 bases from J, with 10 bases between. CDR3 protein: CASSLEPGPGNTIYF. The CDR3 DNA reads as TGTGCCAGCAGCTTAGAACCGGGCCCCGGAAACACCATATATTTT.

The J gene is TRBJ1-5, the V gene TRBV19; D ambiguous. Germline V gene data show CDR1 as LNHDA and CDR2 as SQIVND (reference sequence). There are 13 residues in the CDR3. V lost 4 bases and J lost 9, with 13 bases in between. CDR3 DNA: TGTGCCAGTAGTACCGGTAATAGGCTGCCCCAGCATTTT. Protein sequence: CASSTGNRLPQHF. Full variable domain (rest looked up from reference TRBV19 and TRBJ1-5): DGGITQSPKYLFRKEGQNVTLSCEQNLNHDAMYWYRQDPGQGLRLIYYSQIVNDFQKGDIAEGYSVSREKKESFPLTVTSAQKNPTAFYLCASSTGNRLPQHFGDGTRLSIL.

This clonotype turned up a few times. The CDR3 DNA sequence: TGTGCCAGTAGTATAGGGGTCGAGAGCTCCTACAATGAGCAGTTCTTC. This translates into CASSIGVESSYNEQFF. This sequence joins TRBV19 and TRBJ2-1; D is unresolved. CDR1 and CDR2 from the germline V gene are LNHDA and SQIVND (reference sequence). V shed 1 base and J shed 0 bases, with 10 bases lying between them. This CDR3 comprises 16 residues.

The chain employs TRBV7-9 and TRBJ2-1; 11 bases are shared with TRBD2. Per the germline V gene, CDR1 is SEHNR and CDR2 is FQNEAQ (reference sequence). The V gene end was trimmed by 5 bases and the J gene end by 9 bases; junction bases not matched to a gene: 12. The CDR3 is made up of 16 amino acids. CDR3 in DNA: TGTGCCAGCAGCACCAGTCGTGTAGCGGGGGGGACTGAGCAGTTCTTC. Amino acid sequence: CASSTSRVAGGTEQFF.

V gene TRBV24-1 combines with J gene TRBJ2-1, with D possibly matching TRBD1 (6 bases). Germline V CDR1 and CDR2: KGHDR, SFDVKD. The CDR3 is 15 amino acids. V was pared by 1 base and J by 9 bases, with 15 bases between. The CDR3 bases are TGTGCCACCAGTGATTTACCCACAGGGAAAGGTGAGCAGTTCTTC. It codes for CATSDLPTGKGEQFF.

This clonotype was detected only a few times. V usage is TRBV19 and J usage is TRBJ1-5; D gene unclear. Trimming left V 5 bases short and J 2 bases short, with 7 bases between. Germline-derived CDR1 and CDR2 are LNHDA and SQIVND (reference sequence). The CDR3 is 13 residues long. The CDR3 region is CASSFSGNQPQHF. In nucleotides, the CDR3 is TGTGCCAGTAGTTTTTCTGGCAATCAGCCCCAGCATTTT.

This clonotype rates as medium-sized. This chain uses TRBV28 with TRBJ1-2, with D possibly being TRBD1 (6 bases). This CDR3 has 13 amino acids. The V gene lost 9 bases and the J gene lost 5 bases, with 16 bases spanning the gap. The germline CDR1 and CDR2 sequences are MDHEN and SYDVKM. The CDR3 protein is CASLRGPIYGYTF. The CDR3 DNA follows: TGTGCCAGTCTCCGGGGGCCCATTTATGGCTACACCTTC.

J is TRBJ2-3 and V is TRBV20-1; 8 bases align to TRBD2. Germline lookup yields CDR1 DFQATT and CDR2 SNEGSKA (reference sequence). This CDR3 comprises 16 residues. V dropped 6 bases and J dropped 1; count of bases not matched to a gene: 12. In DNA, the CDR3 is TGCAGTGCCCGGCCGGGACTAGTTGCCGGCACAGATACGCAGTATTTT. Translating gives CSARPGLVAGTDTQYF.

This clonotype appeared a few times. The chain carries TRBV6-2 or TRBV6-3 and TRBJ1-5, with 8 nucleotides matching TRBD1. J gave up 3 bases and V 6 bases, and 16 bases lay outside the gene matches. Germline assignment: CDR1 MNHEY and CDR2 SVGEGT. This CDR3 contains 18 residues. The CDR3 nucleotides read TGTGCCAGCAGCTACACGAGAGGAGAGGGACAGGTCAATCAGCCCCAGCATTTT. This sequence encodes CASSYTRGEGQVNQPQHF.

The chain links TRBV19 to TRBJ2-7; the D gene is possibly TRBD2 (7 bases). CDR1 LNHDA and CDR2 SQIVND come from the germline V gene (reference sequence). The length of the CDR3 is 17 residues. V was pared by 3 bases and J by 4 bases, with 22 bases between. This CDR3 reads CASSMDRGAGSRYEQYF. As DNA, the CDR3 is TGTGCCAGTAGTATGGATCGGGGGGCCGGATCCCGATACGAGCAGTACTTC. The whole variable domain, filled in from reference TRBV19 and TRBJ2-7, reads DGGITQSPKYLFRKEGQNVTLSCEQNLNHDAMYWYRQDPGQGLRLIYYSQIVNDFQKGDIAEGYSVSREKKESFPLTVTSAQKNPTAFYLCASSMDRGAGSRYEQYFGPGTRLTVT.

This clonotype turned up a few times. The chain has TRBV19 and TRBJ1-2; 7 positions agree with TRBD1. Germline V gene lookup returns CDR1 LNHDA and CDR2 SQIVND (reference sequence). The trim removed 5 bases at V and 6 bases at J, leaving 12 bases unmatched. CDR3 size: 15 residues. DNA for the CDR3: TGTGCCAGTAGTTTAGTGAGTCGACAGGGAGATGGCTACACCTTC. It encodes CASSLVSRQGDGYTF.

The CDR3 coding sequence is TGTGCCAGCAGGCCCGGGACTAGCGGAGCCTACGAGCAGTACTTC. This sequence encodes CASRPGTSGAYEQYF. This chain links TRBV12-3 or TRBV12-4 with TRBJ2-7; 11 nucleotides align to TRBD2. The junction had 6 bases not matched to a gene; V was cut back by 6 bases and J by 2 bases. The CDR3 extends over 15 amino acids.

This clonotype has just a few counts. The rearrangement joins TRBV2 to TRBJ2-7; D remains unclear. Germline loops: CDR1 SNHLY, CDR2 FYNNEI. The CDR3 spans 15 residues. Between the trimmed V and J ends, which lost 1 base and 3 bases, there was a span of 13 bases. The CDR3 loop reads CASSEETRRNYEQYF. The DNA of the CDR3 is TGTGCCAGCAGTGAAGAGACGCGTAGGAACTACGAGCAGTACTTC.

The chain uses TRBV6-1 and TRBJ1-1, with D perhaps matching TRBD1 (5 bases). This CDR3 is built from 14 residues. V lost 6 bases, J lost 0 bases, and 11 bases lay in between. Germline V gene data show CDR1 as MNHNS and CDR2 as SASEGT. CDR3 region: CASSGAALNTEAFF. The DNA of the CDR3 is TGTGCCAGCAGCGGGGCGGCTTTGAACACTGAAGCTTTCTTT.

The V and J genes are TRBV7-3 and TRBJ2-2; D gene uncertain. In germline, CDR1 is SGHTA, CDR2 FQGTGA. The CDR3 is 14 amino acids. With 4 bases removed from V and 7 bases from J, the gap between germline ends came to 13 bases. CDR3 nucleotides: TGTGCCAGCAGCTCCCGAGGCGGCGGCGGGGAGCTGTTTTTT. Translation gives CASSSRGGGGELFF.

This clonotype was counted only a few times. This chain uses TRBV7-2 with TRBJ2-1; 10 bases are a match to TRBD1. V was clipped by 5 bases and J by 7 bases; unmatched bases: 8. The CDR3 loop spans 15 amino acids. CDR1 is SGHTA and CDR2 is FQGNSA in the germline V gene. DNA for the CDR3: TGTGCCAGCAGCCCTAGACAGGGGGCTATGAATGAGCAGTTCTTC. Translation gives CASSPRQGAMNEQFF.

This rearrangement joins TRBV30 to TRBJ1-1; D is unclear. CDR1 and CDR2 from the germline V gene are GTSNPN and SVGIG (reference sequence). The V end lost 0 bases, the J end lost 1 base, and 0 bases lay between the germline ends. CDR3 length: 11 residues. DNA for the CDR3: TGTGCCTGGAGTGTGAACACTGAAGCTTTCTTT. Encoded protein: CAWSVNTEAFF.

There are a few counts of this clonotype. The J gene is TRBJ1-5, the V gene TRBV6-1; D is possibly TRBD1 (6 bases). The CDR3 sequence is 15 residues long. Trimming stripped 7 bases from V and 0 bases from J, with 13 bases between. Germline V lookup: CDR1 MNHNS, CDR2 SASEGT. The CDR3 reads CASNQDSYSNQPQHF. The CDR3, as DNA: TGTGCCAGCAATCAGGACAGCTATAGCAATCAGCCCCAGCATTTT.

The chain links TRBV18 to TRBJ2-1; 7 bases fit TRBD2. Germline CDR1 is KGHSH and CDR2 is LQKENI. CDR3 length equals 17 residues. Trimming cost V 3 bases and J 2 bases; bases outside gene matches: 10. CDR3 in amino acids: CASSPLREGGAYNEQFF. CDR3 in DNA: TGTGCCAGCTCACCCCTTAGAGAGGGAGGGGCCTACAATGAGCAGTTCTTC.

This clonotype has more than one count but fewer than ten. The chain uses TRBV6-1 and TRBJ2-7; 7 nucleotides align to TRBD1. Per germline, CDR1 MNHNS and CDR2 SASEGT. This CDR3 region has 14 residues. Germline trimming cut 6 bases from V and 0 bases from J; bases unmatched to any gene: 5. Written as DNA, the CDR3 is TGTGCCAGCAGCCGGGACAGTGGCTCCTACGAGCAGTACTTC. Amino acids: CASSRDSGSYEQYF.